Below, 8 T cell receptor beta chains from the same sample are listed, as sequenced in a study of blood T cell repertoires in COVID-19. Some clones are missing from TCRdb's copy, which holds only in-frame ones; the method was immunoSEQ multiplex PCR. This table has around 52,000 clones, roughly 90% appearing once. Sequenced sample: peripheral blood. These receptors were taken from a woman of 80 years or more with COVID-19, enrolled during active disease.

The gene calls are TRBV18 and TRBJ2-2; the match to TRBD1 covers 7 bases. The CDR3 has 16 residues. V lost 4 bases, J lost 1 base, and 6 bases stayed unmatched. Germline V gene sequence: CDR1 KGHSH, CDR2 LQKENI. The CDR3 DNA reads TGTGCCAGCTCACAAGCGACAGGGCGGAACACCGGGGAGCTGTTTTTT. It specifies CASSQATGRNTGELFF.

The V and J genes are TRBV19 and TRBJ1-2, with D perhaps TRBD1 (6 bases). Germline assignment: CDR1 LNHDA and CDR2 SQIVND (reference sequence). The CDR3 sequence is 14 residues long. Trimming cost V 5 bases and J 4 bases, with 14 bases left between them. Here the CDR3 DNA reads TGTGCCAGTAGTCCCGGACAGCGAGTCTATGGCTACACCTTC. This codes for CASSPGQRVYGYTF.

The chain links TRBV10-3 to TRBJ2-5, with 16 bases lining up with TRBD2. Germline V gene lookup returns CDR1 ENHRY and CDR2 SYGVKD. Unmatched junction bases numbered 6, after V lost 8 bases and J lost 0 bases. This CDR3 has 17 amino acids. CDR3 protein: CAIATGLAGGYQETQYF. The CDR3 region has the DNA TGTGCCATCGCGACGGGACTAGCGGGGGGGTACCAAGAGACCCAGTACTTC.

The chain employs TRBV18 and TRBJ1-2; the D gene is possibly TRBD1 (6 bases). The V and J ends lost 6 bases and 4 bases respectively, with 27 bases between them. The length of the CDR3 is 18 residues. Germline V CDR1 and CDR2: KGHSH, LQKENI. CDR3 bases: TGTGCCAGCTCGCACATCGCGCCAGGGGCCCCTGTGGGCTATGGCTACACCTTC. This sequence encodes CASSHIAPGAPVGYGYTF.

The V gene is TRBV2, the J gene TRBJ2-3; TRBD2 matches at 8 bases. The V and J ends lost 6 bases and 8 bases, in that order; junction bases with no gene match: 13. This CDR3 region has 15 residues. Germline V gives CDR1 SNHLY, CDR2 FYNNEI. CDR3 DNA: TGTGCCAGCAGGGAGGTGCAGGCGGGGGGCGGTACGCAGTATTTT. Its translation is CASREVQAGGGTQYF.

V is TRBV5-1 and J is TRBJ1-1; 10 positions agree with TRBD1. J lost 1 base, V lost 4 bases, and 1 base had no gene match. The CDR3 totals 14 residues. Germline V gene sequence: CDR1 SGHRS, CDR2 YFSETQ. The CDR3 DNA reads TGCGCCAGCAGCCGGACAGGGGGGAACACTGAAGCTTTCTTT. Translation: CASSRTGGNTEAFF.

The genes are TRBV2 and TRBJ1-1; D uncertain. The V gene lost 2 bases and the J gene lost 1 base, with 11 bases spanning the gap. Germline V gives CDR1 SNHLY, CDR2 FYNNEI. CDR3 size: 15 residues. This CDR3 reads CASSETGLGNTEAFF. In DNA, the CDR3 is TGTGCCAGCAGTGAAACGGGGTTGGGGAACACTGAAGCTTTCTTT.

The V gene is TRBV7-8, the J gene TRBJ1-2; the match to TRBD1 covers 9 bases. CDR1 is SGHVS and CDR2 is FQNEAQ in the germline V gene. J gave up 8 bases and V 1 base, and 2 bases lay outside the gene matches. The CDR3 covers 13 residues. CDR3 residues: CASSLVTGGGYTF. CDR3 in DNA: TGTGCCAGCAGCTTAGTGACAGGGGGAGGCTACACCTTC.